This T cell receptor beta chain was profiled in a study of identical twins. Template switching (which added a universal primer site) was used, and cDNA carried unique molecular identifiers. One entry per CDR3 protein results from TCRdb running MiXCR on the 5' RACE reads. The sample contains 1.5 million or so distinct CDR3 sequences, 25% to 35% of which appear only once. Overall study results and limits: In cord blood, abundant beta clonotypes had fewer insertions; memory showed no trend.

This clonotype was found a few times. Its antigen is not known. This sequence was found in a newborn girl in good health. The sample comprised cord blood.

CDR3 amino acids: CAISTGTDTQYF. CDR3 in DNA: TGTGCCATCAGTACAGGCACAGATACGCAGTATTTT. The chain joins TRBV10-3 to TRBJ2-3; D ambiguous. V was cut by 5 bases and J by 1 base, with 4 bases left in between. This CDR3 spans 12 amino acids. The V gene's germline CDR1 is ENHRY and CDR2 SYGVKD.